This TCR beta chain originates from a study of T-cell reconstitution after alpha-beta-depleted transplantation in children. This clonotype was recorded at least ten times. Its antigen is undetermined. Findings and caveats of the study: Some patients owed their high day-60 TCRbeta diversity to surviving recipient T cells and thymic progenitors.

With 5 bases removed from V and 6 bases from J, the gap between germline ends came to 17 bases. The CDR3 is made up of 15 amino acids. The germline CDR1 and CDR2 sequences are SGHVS and FQNEAQ. The TCRbeta library incorporated unique molecular identifiers. TCRdb recomputed calls from the PCR reads with MiXCR, one row per CDR3 protein. This table has roughly 100,000 distinct CDR3 sequences, over 6% appearing once. The sequence was obtained from a boy aged 2 to 10 with acute lymphoblastic leukemia, due to receive a stem cell transplant. The sequenced sample was PBMCs, obtained before TCRalphabeta/CD19-depleted stem cell transplant. This chain uses TRBV7-8 with TRBJ2-1; a possible D gene is TRBD2 (5 bases). This chain's CDR3 is CASSLGVWPVNEQFF. CDR3 sequence (DNA): TGTGCCAGCAGCCTCGGGGTCTGGCCGGTCAATGAGCAGTTCTTC.